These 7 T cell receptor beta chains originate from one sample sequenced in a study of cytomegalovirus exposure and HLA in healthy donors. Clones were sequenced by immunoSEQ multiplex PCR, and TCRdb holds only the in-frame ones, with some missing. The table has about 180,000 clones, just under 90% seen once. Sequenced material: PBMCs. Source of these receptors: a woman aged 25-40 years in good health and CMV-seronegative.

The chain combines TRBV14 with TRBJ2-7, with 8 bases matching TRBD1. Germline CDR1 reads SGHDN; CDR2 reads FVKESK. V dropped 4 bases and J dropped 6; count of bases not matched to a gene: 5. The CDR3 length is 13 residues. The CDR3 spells CASSRRGLGEQYF. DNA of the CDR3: TGTGCCAGCAGCCGCAGGGGGCTAGGCGAGCAGTACTTC. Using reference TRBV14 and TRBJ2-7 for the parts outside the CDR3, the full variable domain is EAGVTQFPSHSVIEKGQTVTLRCDPISGHDNLYWYRRVMGKEIKFLLHFVKESKQDESGMPNNRFLAERTGGTYSTLKVQPAELEDSGVYFCASSRRGLGEQYFGPGTRLTVT.

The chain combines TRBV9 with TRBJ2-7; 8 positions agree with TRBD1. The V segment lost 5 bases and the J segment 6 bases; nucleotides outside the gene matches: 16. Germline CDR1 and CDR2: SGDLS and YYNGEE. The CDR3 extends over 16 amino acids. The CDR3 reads CASSGTGGRAEIEQYF. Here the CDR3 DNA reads TGTGCCAGCAGTGGCACAGGGGGAAGAGCCGAAATCGAGCAGTACTTC. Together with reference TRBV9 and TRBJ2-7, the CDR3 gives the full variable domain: DSGVTQTPKHLITATGQRVTLRCSPRSGDLSVYWYQQSLDQGLQFLIQYYNGEERAKGNILERFSAQQFPDLHSELNLSSLELGDSALYFCASSGTGGRAEIEQYFGPGTRLTVT.

The CDR3 DNA reads as TGTGCCAGCAGATCCGGACAGGTATGGACTGAAGCTTTCTTT. Its translation is CASRSGQVWTEAFF. The rearrangement links TRBV6-5 to TRBJ1-1, with 7 bases aligning to TRBD1. V shed 6 bases, J shed 5 bases, and the junction held 9 bases outside the gene matches. CDR3 size: 14 residues. The germline CDR1 and CDR2 sequences are MNHEY and SVGAGI.

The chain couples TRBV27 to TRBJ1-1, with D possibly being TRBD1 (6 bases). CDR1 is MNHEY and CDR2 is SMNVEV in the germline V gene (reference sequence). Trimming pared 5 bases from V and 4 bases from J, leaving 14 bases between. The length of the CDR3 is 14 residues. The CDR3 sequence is CASSPAGGRTEAFF. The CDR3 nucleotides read TGTGCCAGCAGTCCCGCGGGGGGGCGCACTGAAGCTTTCTTT.

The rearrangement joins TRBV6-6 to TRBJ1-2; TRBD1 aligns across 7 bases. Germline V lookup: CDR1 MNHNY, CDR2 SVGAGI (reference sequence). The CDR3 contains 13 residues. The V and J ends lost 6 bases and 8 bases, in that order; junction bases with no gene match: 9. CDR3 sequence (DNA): TGTGCCAGCAGCTCGTACAGGGGTGAAGGCTACACCTTC. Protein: CASSSYRGEGYTF.

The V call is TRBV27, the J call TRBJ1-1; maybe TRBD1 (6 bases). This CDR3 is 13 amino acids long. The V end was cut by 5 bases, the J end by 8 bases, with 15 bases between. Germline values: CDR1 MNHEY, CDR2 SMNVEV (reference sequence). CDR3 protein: CASSPQGRGEAFF. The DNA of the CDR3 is TGTGCCAGCAGTCCGCAGGGTAGGGGGGAAGCTTTCTTT.

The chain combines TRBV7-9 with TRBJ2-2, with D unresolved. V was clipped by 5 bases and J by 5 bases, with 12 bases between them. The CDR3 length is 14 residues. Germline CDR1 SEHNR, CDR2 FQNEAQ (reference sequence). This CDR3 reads CASSPAHITGELFF. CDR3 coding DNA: TGTGCCAGCAGCCCCGCACACATAACCGGGGAGCTGTTTTTT.